The 10 T cell receptor beta chains in this list originate from one sample, sequenced in a study of blood T cell repertoires in COVID-19. Clones were read by immunoSEQ multiplex PCR, and TCRdb kept only the in-frame ones, dropping some. The data hold 170,000 or so clones, with more than 85% observed a single time. Specimen: peripheral blood. The receptor source for this set is a man in his 60s with COVID-19, enrolled during active disease.

The J gene is TRBJ1-3, the V gene TRBV19, with a possible D match to TRBD1 (5 bases). The CDR3 loop spans 16 amino acids. Looked up from germline, CDR1 is LNHDA and CDR2 is SQIVND (reference sequence). The V and J ends lost 7 bases and 4 bases respectively, with 20 bases between them. The CDR3 coding sequence is TGTGCCAGTACTCACCCCGCGGGGGTTAAAGGAAACACCATATATTTT. The encoded protein is CASTHPAGVKGNTIYF.

V is TRBV12-5 and J is TRBJ2-7; 7 bases fit TRBD1. The CDR3 spans 15 residues. The V gene end was trimmed by 1 base and the J gene end by 0 bases; junction bases not matched to a gene: 3. In germline, CDR1 is LGHNT, CDR2 FRNRAP. Written as DNA, the CDR3 is TGTGCTAGTGGTTTGGCCCCAGGGGGCTCCTACGAGCAGTACTTC. The encoded protein is CASGLAPGGSYEQYF.

This chain links TRBV3-1 (or the pseudogene TRBV3-2) with TRBJ2-3; tentatively, D is TRBD2 (6 bases). V was pared by 8 bases and J by 3 bases, with 9 bases between. CDR1 and CDR2 from the germline V gene are LGHDT and YNNKEL (reference sequence). The length of the CDR3 is 12 residues. CDR3 DNA: TGTGCCAGCGGGGGAGGAACAGATACGCAGTATTTT. As protein: CASGGGTDTQYF.

The chain links TRBV28 to TRBJ2-7; 8 bases fit TRBD1. Germline V lookup: CDR1 MDHEN, CDR2 SYDVKM. CDR3 length: 13 amino acids. J gave up 2 bases and V 6 bases, and 3 bases lay outside the gene matches. CDR3 sequence: CASRPGQAYEQYF. As DNA, the CDR3 is TGTGCCAGCAGACCGGGACAGGCCTACGAGCAGTACTTC.

The CDR3 loop reads CASSPSQARSYSSYEQYF. The CDR3 bases are TGCGCCAGCAGCCCATCCCAAGCGAGAAGTTATAGCTCCTACGAGCAGTACTTC. J is TRBJ2-7 and V is TRBV4-1; D unclear. Between the trimmed V and J ends, which lost 4 bases and 0 bases, there was a span of 22 bases. CDR1 is MGHRA, CDR2 YSYEKL, per germline. This CDR3 has 18 amino acids.

This chain links TRBV6-1 with TRBJ1-1; tentatively, D is TRBD1 (5 bases). The CDR3 length is 21 residues. Trimming pared 0 bases from V and 6 bases from J, leaving 32 bases between. From germline, CDR1 is MNHNS and CDR2 SASEGT. CDR3 region: CASSEALQVVGMGRGSSEAFF. Here the CDR3 DNA reads TGTGCCAGCAGTGAAGCGCTGCAGGTCGTAGGGATGGGGCGAGGTTCCTCTGAAGCTTTCTTT.

This chain connects TRBV7-2 to TRBJ1-2; 7 nucleotides align to TRBD1. Germline V gene lookup returns CDR1 SGHTA and CDR2 FQGNSA. This CDR3 comprises 13 residues. J was trimmed by 8 bases and V by 2 bases; bases with no gene match: 5. CDR3 sequence (DNA): TGTGCCAGCAGCTTATCGACAGGGAAAGGCTACACCTTC. Amino acid sequence: CASSLSTGKGYTF.

V is TRBV16 and J is TRBJ2-1; D gene ambiguous. Germline V lookup: CDR1 KGHSY, CDR2 FQNENV. V lost 1 base to trimming and J lost 12 bases, with 10 bases between them. The CDR3 is 12 residues long. The CDR3: CASSQFEVGQFF. DNA for the CDR3: TGTGCCAGCAGCCAATTCGAGGTTGGGCAGTTCTTC.

The V call is TRBV29-1, the J call TRBJ2-4; 7 bases are a match to TRBD1. CDR1 is SQVTM, CDR2 ANQGSEA, per germline. This CDR3 contains 19 residues. The ends lost 8 bases at V and 1 base at J; junction bases unmatched: 23. The DNA of the CDR3 is TGCAGCCTGAAACAGGGGTTGGAGAGACTGGGGCAGGCCAAAAACATTCAGTACTTC. Protein product: CSLKQGLERLGQAKNIQYF.

The genes are TRBV7-2 and TRBJ1-5; D is uncertain. The CDR3 loop spans 15 amino acids. Germline values: CDR1 SGHTA, CDR2 FQGNSA. Trimming took 3 bases from V and 2 from J, leaving 11 bases between them. The CDR3, as DNA: TGTGCCAGCAGCTTTGTCCCCTATGGCAATCAGCCCCAGCATTTT. Translation: CASSFVPYGNQPQHF.